This T cell receptor (beta chain) was sequenced in a study of post-analysis software for immune sequencing data. This clonotype was observed a few times. Its antigen is unknown. Unique molecular identifiers were present in the TCR beta cDNA libraries. From the PCR reads, TCRdb called clonotypes with MiXCR, one entry per CDR3 protein. This sample has about 770,000 distinct CDR3 sequences; around 42% occur once, and the top ten carry around 4.7%. The germline CDR1 and CDR2 sequences are MNHNS and SASEGT. The V end lost 2 bases, the J end lost 2 bases, and 6 bases lay between the germline ends. There are 13 residues in the CDR3. Overall study findings and caveats: Significantly decreased normalized Chao1 diversity was recorded for multiple sclerosis patients relative to controls. Pronounced co-clustering by F measure was evident among identically batched samples. When patients were compared with controls, roughly five TRBV segments were more frequent, TRBV5-6, TRBV5-1 and TRBV20-1 among them.

The chain carries TRBV6-1 and TRBJ1-2; D ambiguous. The receptor comes from a girl aged 10 to 17 with multiple sclerosis. Specimen: blood. This CDR3 reads CASSENLNYGYTF. CDR3 nucleotide sequence: TGTGCCAGCAGTGAAAATTTAAACTATGGCTACACCTTC.